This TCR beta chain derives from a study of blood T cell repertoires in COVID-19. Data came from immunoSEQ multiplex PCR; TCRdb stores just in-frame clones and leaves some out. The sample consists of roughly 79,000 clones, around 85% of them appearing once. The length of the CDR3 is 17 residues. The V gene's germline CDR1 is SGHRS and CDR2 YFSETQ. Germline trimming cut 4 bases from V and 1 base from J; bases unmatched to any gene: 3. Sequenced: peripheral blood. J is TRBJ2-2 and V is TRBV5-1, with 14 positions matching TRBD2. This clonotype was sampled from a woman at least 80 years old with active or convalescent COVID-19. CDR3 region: CASSQGTSGGNTGELFF. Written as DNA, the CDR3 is TGCGCCAGCAGCCAAGGGACTAGCGGGGGGAACACCGGGGAGCTGTTTTTT.